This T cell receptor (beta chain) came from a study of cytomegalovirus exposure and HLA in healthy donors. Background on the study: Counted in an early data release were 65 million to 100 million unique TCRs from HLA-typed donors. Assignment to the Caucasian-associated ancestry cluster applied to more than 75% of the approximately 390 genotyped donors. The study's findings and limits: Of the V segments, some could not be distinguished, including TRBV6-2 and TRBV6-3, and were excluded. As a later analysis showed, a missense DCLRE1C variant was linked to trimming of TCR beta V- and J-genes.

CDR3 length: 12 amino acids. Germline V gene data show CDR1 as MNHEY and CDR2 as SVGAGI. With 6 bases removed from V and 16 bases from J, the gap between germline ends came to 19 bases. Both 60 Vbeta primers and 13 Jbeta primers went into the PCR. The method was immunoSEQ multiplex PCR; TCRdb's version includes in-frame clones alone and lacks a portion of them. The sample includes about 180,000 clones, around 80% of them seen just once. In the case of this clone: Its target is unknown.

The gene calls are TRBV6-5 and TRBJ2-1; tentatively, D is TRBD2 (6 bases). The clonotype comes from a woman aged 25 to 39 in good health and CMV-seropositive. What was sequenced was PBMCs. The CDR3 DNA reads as TGTGCCAGCAGCTCCCTAGGCGGGAATTATTTCTTC. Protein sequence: CASSSLGGNYFF.